This T cell receptor (beta chain) was captured in a study of control samples from healthy donors and cancer patients. Clones were sequenced by immunoSEQ multiplex PCR, and TCRdb holds only the in-frame ones, with some missing. The top ten hold 19% of the sample, which has around 95,000 clones, around four fifths seen once. This clone came up once. Sequencing was carried out using blood. This clonotype was sampled from a man under 40 in good health.

CDR3 sequence: CASSPPSNYGYTF. For the CDR3, the DNA is TGTGCCAGCTCACCACCCTCTAACTATGGCTACACCTTC. The chain uses TRBV18 and TRBJ1-2; no definite D call. The V end lost 0 bases, the J end lost 0 bases, and 2 bases lay between the germline ends. CDR3 length: 13 amino acids. CDR1 KGHSH and CDR2 LQKENI come from the germline V gene.